The 14 T cell receptor beta chains in this list originate from one sample, sequenced in a study of OX40 agonist ivuxolimab in advanced cancers. Sequencing was performed with immunoSEQ multiplex PCR; in TCRdb, only in-frame clones are kept and a portion is missing. This table has around 94,000 clones, about 90% appearing once. The sample consisted of CD4+ or CD8+ T cells sorted from blood, taken in a trial of the OX40 agonist ivuxolimab. These receptor sequences come from an adult with an advanced solid tumor such as melanoma, head and neck, liver or kidney cancer.

The chain uses TRBV7-8 and TRBJ2-5; TRBD2 agrees at 14 bases. The CDR3 has 18 residues. Looked up from germline, CDR1 is SGHVS and CDR2 is FQNEAQ. The V segment lost 2 bases and the J segment 10 bases; nucleotides outside the gene matches: 15. The DNA for the CDR3 is TGTGCCAGCAGCTTAACGGGACTAGCGGGAGTGGGAGCAAGGGGCCAGTACTTC. It translates to CASSLTGLAGVGARGQYF.

This clone was recorded only once. The J gene is TRBJ1-3, the V gene TRBV10-3; a possible D gene is TRBD1 (6 bases). Trimming left V 3 bases short and J 0 bases short, with 18 bases between. The V gene's germline CDR1 is ENHRY and CDR2 SYGVKD. The CDR3 sequence is 18 residues long. The CDR3 nucleotides read TGTGCCATCAGTGACTCAGGACAGACCATAATCTCTGGAAACACCATATATTTT. It yields the protein CAISDSGQTIISGNTIYF.

This chain connects TRBV11-3 to TRBJ2-7; 7 bases are shared with TRBD2. CDR1 is SGHNT and CDR2 is YENEEA in the germline V gene. The CDR3 is 14 residues long. J gave up 2 bases and V 3 bases, and 4 bases lay outside the gene matches. The CDR3: CASSFSGTPYEQYF. The CDR3 DNA sequence: TGTGCCAGCAGCTTCAGCGGGACCCCCTACGAGCAGTACTTC.

This chain connects TRBV11-1 to TRBJ1-1; no firm D call. The V gene lost 3 bases and the J gene lost 2 bases, with 1 base spanning the gap. Germline loops: CDR1 SGHAT, CDR2 FQDESV (reference sequence). The CDR3 spans 11 residues. CDR3 in DNA: TGTGCCAGCAGCTTCAACACTGAAGCTTTCTTT. Its protein product is CASSFNTEAFF.

The V gene is TRBV19, the J gene TRBJ1-3; 9 positions agree with TRBD1. J lost 8 bases, V lost 6 bases, and 14 bases had no gene match. CDR1 and CDR2 from the germline V gene are LNHDA and SQIVND (reference sequence). CDR3 size: 16 residues. This CDR3 is CASRGNRGRGRDTIYF. CDR3 DNA: TGTGCCAGTAGGGGCAACAGGGGGCGCGGAAGGGACACCATATATTTT. The complete variable domain, with remaining parts taken from reference TRBV19 and TRBJ1-3, reads DGGITQSPKYLFRKEGQNVTLSCEQNLNHDAMYWYRQDPGQGLRLIYYSQIVNDFQKGDIAEGYSVSREKKESFPLTVTSAQKNPTAFYLCASRGNRGRGRDTIYFGEGSWLTVV.

This clone was picked up one time. J is TRBJ2-7 and V is TRBV9, with 14 nucleotides matching TRBD2. Germline V gives CDR1 SGDLS, CDR2 YYNGEE. The CDR3 spans 15 residues. With V trimmed by 0 bases and J by 6 bases, 2 bases remained unmatched. The CDR3 is CASSVGGLAGVEQYF. The DNA for the CDR3 is TGTGCCAGCAGCGTAGGGGGACTAGCGGGAGTCGAGCAGTACTTC.

The rearrangement links TRBV6-1 to TRBJ1-1; no reliable D call. The V gene's germline CDR1 is MNHNS and CDR2 SASEGT. Trimming left V 0 bases short and J 7 bases short, with 12 bases between. The CDR3 totals 14 residues. The CDR3 loop is CASSEAGLGLEAFF. The CDR3 DNA is TGTGCCAGCAGTGAAGCGGGCCTCGGCCTTGAAGCTTTCTTT.

V usage is TRBV28 and J usage is TRBJ2-5; D possibly uses TRBD1 or TRBD2 (6 bases each). CDR3 length: 15 amino acids. V was trimmed by 8 bases and J by 5 bases, leaving 21 bases between them. CDR1 is MDHEN and CDR2 is SYDVKM in the germline V gene. CDR3 sequence reads: CASGRGRGREETQYF. The CDR3 DNA reads as TGTGCCAGCGGAAGAGGCAGGGGACGGGAGGAGACCCAGTACTTC.

V gene TRBV11-2 combines with J gene TRBJ2-3; 10 nucleotides align to TRBD2. CDR3 length: 17 amino acids. V shed 1 base and J 2 bases; nucleotides not matched to a gene: 6. CDR1 is SGHAT and CDR2 is FQNNGV in the germline V gene. CDR3 bases: TGTGCCAGCAGCTTAGTGAGGCTAGCGGGAGACACAGATACGCAGTATTTT. It yields the protein CASSLVRLAGDTDTQYF.

This chain links TRBV7-3 with TRBJ1-2; 7 bases agree with TRBD1. Germline V gene sequence: CDR1 SGHTA, CDR2 FQGTGA. With V trimmed by 1 base and J by 6 bases, 14 bases remained unmatched. This CDR3 has 17 residues. This chain's CDR3 is CASSLSGGGRGDDGYTF. In nucleotides, the CDR3 is TGTGCCAGCAGCTTAAGTGGCGGAGGCAGGGGGGACGATGGCTACACCTTC. The full variable domain, with the rest looked up from reference TRBV7-3 and TRBJ1-2, is GAGVSQTPSNKVTEKGKYVELRCDPISGHTALYWYRQSLGQGPEFLIYFQGTGAADDSGLPNDRFFAVRPEGSVSTLKIQRTERGDSAVYLCASSLSGGGRGDDGYTFGSGTRLTVV.

This clone was found once. This chain joins TRBV4-1 and TRBJ2-5; 10 bases line up with TRBD2. The junction had 13 bases not matched to a gene; V was cut back by 4 bases and J by 5 bases. The CDR3 is 17 amino acids. The germline V gene has CDR1 MGHRA and CDR2 YSYEKL. The CDR3 reads CASSPLALAGSGETQYF. CDR3 DNA sequence: TGCGCCAGCAGCCCCCTCGCACTAGCGGGATCGGGGGAGACCCAGTACTTC.

This sequence joins TRBV11-2 and TRBJ2-7; 7 bases line up with TRBD2. Germline V gene lookup returns CDR1 SGHAT and CDR2 FQNNGV. V trimming: 1 base; J trimming: 0 bases; junction bases outside the gene matches: 9. This CDR3 has 17 residues. The CDR3, as DNA: TGTGCCAGCAGCTTAGGGGGCTGGGGCGGGAGCTCCTACGAGCAGTACTTC. It encodes CASSLGGWGGSSYEQYF.

This clone has just one count. The V gene is TRBV5-1, the J gene TRBJ2-7; D gene uncertain. From germline, CDR1 is SGHRS and CDR2 YFSETQ. V was cut by 0 bases and J by 7 bases, with 5 bases left in between. The CDR3 loop spans 11 amino acids. The CDR3 loop is CASSLEFEQYF. The DNA of the CDR3 is TGCGCCAGCAGCTTGGAGTTTGAGCAGTACTTC.

The chain recombines TRBV6-5 with TRBJ2-7, with 15 bases matching TRBD2. This CDR3 is built from 15 residues. From germline, CDR1 is MNHEY and CDR2 SVGAGI. The V gene end was trimmed by 6 bases and the J gene end by 6 bases; junction bases not matched to a gene: 6. CDR3 amino acids: CASRRGLAGGGEQYF. The DNA for the CDR3 is TGTGCCAGCAGACGGGGACTAGCGGGAGGAGGCGAGCAGTACTTC.